Below, 32 T cell receptor beta chains from the same sample are listed, as sequenced in a study of cytomegalovirus exposure and HLA in healthy donors. Amplification used 60 Vbeta primers and 13 Jbeta primers. The protocol was immunoSEQ multiplex PCR, while the TCRdb copy is restricted to in-frame clones and leaves out a portion. Seen here are some 190,000 clones, roughly three quarters observed once, and the top ten hold roughly 1.6%. Sequenced: PBMCs. These receptors all stem from a woman younger than 35 in good health and CMV-seronegative.

Here the CDR3 DNA reads TGTGCCAGTAGTATGAGACGGGGGGCGGATGAGCAGTTCTTC. Protein product: CASSMRRGADEQFF. V is TRBV19 and J is TRBJ2-1; D is possibly TRBD2 (7 bases). The CDR3 loop spans 14 amino acids. The germline V and J ends were trimmed by 3 bases and 8 bases, with 14 bases remaining between them. CDR1 is LNHDA and CDR2 is SQIVND in the germline V gene (reference sequence).

V and J are TRBV28 and TRBJ1-3; 7 bases line up with TRBD1. This CDR3 region has 13 residues. The germline CDR1 and CDR2 sequences are MDHEN and SYDVKM. V gave up 7 bases and J gave up 1 base; unmatched junction bases: 1. The DNA for the CDR3 is TGTGCCAGCACAGGGGGGTCTGGAAACACCATATATTTT. The encoded protein is CASTGGSGNTIYF. The full variable domain, its missing parts supplied by reference TRBV28 and TRBJ1-3, is DVKVTQSSRYLVKRTGEKVFLECVQDMDHENMFWYRQDPGLGLRLIYFSYDVKMKEKGDIPEGYSVSREKKERFSLILESASTNQTSMYLCASTGGSGNTIYFGEGSWLTVV.

This clone occurred a few times. This chain links TRBV10-1 with TRBJ2-3; 9 bases fit TRBD2. Germline V CDR1 and CDR2: WNHNN, SYGVQD (reference sequence). The CDR3 is 16 residues long. The junction had 8 bases not matched to a gene; V was cut back by 4 bases and J by 3 bases. The CDR3 reads CASSGSSGGATDTQYF. Here the CDR3 DNA reads TGCGCCAGCAGTGGGAGTAGCGGGGGAGCGACAGATACGCAGTATTTT.

The CDR3 loop is CAASGTSGGNIQYF. CDR3 in DNA: TGTGCCGCTTCCGGGACTAGCGGGGGGAACATTCAGTACTTC. The chain uses TRBV6-1 and TRBJ2-4; 15 bases align to TRBD2. The length of the CDR3 is 14 residues. CDR1 is MNHNS and CDR2 is SASEGT in the germline V gene. V shed 11 bases, J shed 7 bases, and the junction held 6 bases outside the gene matches.

This rearrangement joins TRBV4-2 to TRBJ1-1; 8 nucleotides align to TRBD1. This CDR3 is built from 15 residues. Per germline, CDR1 LGHNA and CDR2 YNFKEQ. Unmatched junction bases numbered 6, after V lost 2 bases and J lost 4 bases. The CDR3 is CASSQRTGWGTEAFF. The CDR3 region has the DNA TGTGCCAGCAGCCAACGGACAGGGTGGGGCACTGAAGCTTTCTTT.

The genes are TRBV5-1 and TRBJ2-1; 7 nucleotides match TRBD1. The CDR3 covers 15 residues. V shed 4 bases, J shed 8 bases, and the junction held 12 bases outside the gene matches. Germline values: CDR1 SGHRS, CDR2 YFSETQ. CDR3 region: CASSMDRPAIDEQFF. DNA for the CDR3: TGCGCCAGCAGCATGGACAGGCCCGCCATCGATGAGCAGTTCTTC.

This chain connects TRBV5-4 to TRBJ2-7; D gene uncertain. V shed 0 bases and J shed 3 bases, with 4 bases lying between them. The CDR3 runs 12 residues. Germline V gives CDR1 SGHNT, CDR2 YYREEE (reference sequence). This CDR3 is CASSLDGYEQYF. DNA of the CDR3: TGTGCCAGCAGCTTGGACGGCTACGAGCAGTACTTC.

The V and J genes are TRBV19 and TRBJ2-7; D call uncertain. V was clipped by 6 bases and J by 3 bases, with 12 bases between them. There are 13 residues in the CDR3. Germline CDR1 LNHDA, CDR2 SQIVND (reference sequence). The CDR3 here is CASSRSVIYEQYF. The CDR3, as DNA: TGTGCCAGTAGCAGAAGTGTGATCTACGAGCAGTACTTC.

The V call is TRBV5-1, the J call TRBJ1-2, with D possibly being TRBD1 (5 bases). The V and J ends lost 1 base and 2 bases respectively, with 9 bases between them. Germline-derived CDR1 and CDR2 are SGHRS and YFSETQ. This CDR3 region has 14 residues. The CDR3 DNA is TGCGCCAGCAGCTTGTTGGGGCCGAACTATGGCTACACCTTC. It specifies CASSLLGPNYGYTF.

The V gene is TRBV6-1, the J gene TRBJ1-5; 8 bases fit TRBD1. Trimming at V came to 6 bases and at J to 7 bases, leaving 8 bases not matched to a gene. CDR3 length: 14 amino acids. Per germline, CDR1 MNHNS and CDR2 SASEGT. Written as DNA, the CDR3 is TGTGCCAGCAGGGTACAGGGGGTTGAACAGCCCCAGCATTTT. Translating it yields CASRVQGVEQPQHF.

The rearrangement links TRBV27 to TRBJ2-7, with 15 bases fitting TRBD2. The CDR3 length is 16 residues. Germline-derived CDR1 and CDR2 are MNHEY and SMNVEV (reference sequence). Losses at the gene ends were 5 bases for V and 6 bases for J; bases not matched to a gene: 8. The CDR3 bases are TGTGCCAGCAGTCTATGGACTAGCGGGAGGGCCTTCGAGCAGTACTTC. This sequence encodes CASSLWTSGRAFEQYF.

V usage is TRBV4-2 and J usage is TRBJ2-3; 8 nucleotides agree with TRBD1. The germline V gene encodes CDR1 LGHNA and CDR2 YNFKEQ. The CDR3 is made up of 17 amino acids. The trim removed 3 bases at V and 1 base at J, leaving 9 bases unmatched. The CDR3 protein is CASSQDDRGPRTDTQYF. Here the CDR3 DNA reads TGTGCCAGCAGCCAGGACGACAGGGGCCCTCGCACAGATACGCAGTATTTT.

The chain couples TRBV5-8 to TRBJ2-7, with unresolved D. The CDR3 extends over 12 amino acids. With 0 bases removed from V and 4 bases from J, the gap between germline ends came to 5 bases. Germline V CDR1 and CDR2: SGHTS, YDEGEE. CDR3 residues: CASSLVLYEQYF. In DNA, the CDR3 is TGTGCCAGCAGCTTGGTCTTGTACGAGCAGTACTTC.

This sequence joins TRBV28 and TRBJ2-7; D ambiguous. V shed 3 bases and J shed 2 bases, with 8 bases lying between them. Per germline, CDR1 MDHEN and CDR2 SYDVKM. The length of the CDR3 is 13 residues. The CDR3 reads CASSLGSAYEQYF. Here the CDR3 DNA reads TGTGCCAGCAGTTTGGGCTCAGCCTACGAGCAGTACTTC.

The chain recombines TRBV5-1 with TRBJ2-3; 9 bases fit TRBD2. In germline, CDR1 is SGHRS, CDR2 YFSETQ. V shed 4 bases and J 4 bases; nucleotides not matched to a gene: 19. The length of the CDR3 is 19 residues. In DNA, the CDR3 is TGCGCCAGCAGCGGACTCGGGACTAGCATGGTTGAGCTCGCAGATACGCAGTATTTT. Translating gives CASSGLGTSMVELADTQYF.

The chain is built from TRBV6-5 and TRBJ2-7; 11 bases are shared with TRBD2. The CDR3 totals 16 residues. Per the germline V gene, CDR1 is MNHEY and CDR2 is SVGAGI. V lost 2 bases, J lost 2 bases, and 5 bases stayed unmatched. In DNA form, the CDR3 reads TGTGCCAGCAGTTACGACGGGACTAGCGGAACCTACGAGCAGTACTTC. Translated: CASSYDGTSGTYEQYF.

This rearrangement joins TRBV20-1 to TRBJ1-1, with a weak D call TRBD1 (5 bases). The CDR3 is 10 amino acids. The germline V gene encodes CDR1 DFQATT and CDR2 SNEGSKA (reference sequence). CDR3 region: CRGGKGEAFF. In nucleotides, the CDR3 is TGCAGGGGGGGTAAGGGGGAAGCTTTCTTT.

The V call is TRBV29-1, the J call TRBJ2-3; D might be TRBD1 (5 bases). Looked up from germline, CDR1 is SQVTM and CDR2 is ANQGSEA. With 4 bases removed from V and 4 bases from J, the gap between germline ends came to 12 bases. The CDR3 extends over 13 amino acids. CDR3 region: CSVAQGRPDTQYF. The CDR3 DNA sequence: TGCAGCGTTGCCCAGGGAAGGCCAGATACGCAGTATTTT.

This clone was observed a few times. The CDR3 here is CAWSVSAGTYEQYF. Written as DNA, the CDR3 is TGTGCCTGGAGTGTATCTGCGGGAACCTACGAGCAGTACTTC. The chain has TRBV30 and TRBJ2-7, with D maybe TRBD2 (6 bases). V dropped 0 bases and J dropped 2 bases, with 11 bases sitting between them. This CDR3 contains 14 residues. Germline lookup yields CDR1 GTSNPN and CDR2 SVGIG (reference sequence).

This chain joins TRBV19 and TRBJ2-1; perhaps TRBD1 as D (6 bases). In germline, CDR1 is LNHDA, CDR2 SQIVND (reference sequence). The CDR3 has 15 amino acids. Trimming cost V 7 bases and J 3 bases, with 16 bases left between them. CDR3 coding DNA: TGTGCCAGTACCCTTTTTGGGGGCAACTACAATGAGCAGTTCTTC. Translation: CASTLFGGNYNEQFF.

The chain couples TRBV27 to TRBJ2-1; 7 bases agree with TRBD2. Germline CDR1 is MNHEY and CDR2 is SMNVEV (reference sequence). V was pared by 5 bases and J by 2 bases, with 15 bases of the junction left unmatched. CDR3 length equals 18 residues. The DNA for the CDR3 is TGTGCCAGCAGTCCGGGCTTAGGGGCGGGAGACCCCTACAATGAGCAGTTCTTC. Protein: CASSPGLGAGDPYNEQFF.

The rearrangement joins TRBV9 to TRBJ2-7; D call uncertain. CDR3 length: 13 residues. Germline CDR1 is SGDLS and CDR2 is YYNGEE. Trimming stripped 3 bases from V and 4 bases from J, with 11 bases between. CDR3 in DNA: TGTGCCAGCAGCGAGCAGGTTGGGTACGAGCAGTACTTC. Amino acid sequence: CASSEQVGYEQYF.

This chain links TRBV10-3 with TRBJ2-5; 16 bases are a match to TRBD2. The CDR3 spans 16 residues. Trimming at V came to 4 bases and at J to 5 bases, leaving 4 bases not matched to a gene. Germline CDR1 is ENHRY and CDR2 is SYGVKD. CDR3 protein: CAISGGTSGGAETQYF. CDR3 DNA sequence: TGTGCCATCAGTGGGGGGACTAGCGGGGGGGCGGAGACCCAGTACTTC.

The chain employs TRBV5-1 and TRBJ2-1; D might be TRBD1 (5 bases). V lost 4 bases and J lost 6, with 14 bases in between. Germline V gives CDR1 SGHRS, CDR2 YFSETQ. The length of the CDR3 is 14 residues. CDR3 DNA sequence: TGCGCCAGCAGCCGCGGATGGGGCGGCAATGAGCAGTTCTTC. Protein: CASSRGWGGNEQFF.

V and J are TRBV5-1 and TRBJ2-5, with D possibly being TRBD1 (6 bases). Germline V lookup: CDR1 SGHRS, CDR2 YFSETQ. V lost 6 bases, J lost 2 bases, and 11 bases lay in between. This CDR3 is built from 13 residues. Here the CDR3 DNA reads TGCGCCAGCAACTACAGGGAACAAGAGACCCAGTACTTC. Translating it yields CASNYREQETQYF.

On this clone: Other DNA sequences within the sample encode an identical CDR3. The rearrangement joins TRBV18 to TRBJ2-7, with 9 bases aligning to TRBD1. Germline loops: CDR1 KGHSH, CDR2 LQKENI. V dropped 3 bases and J dropped 4; count of bases not matched to a gene: 4. CDR3 length: 14 residues. CDR3 nucleotides: TGTGCCAGCTCACCCGGGACAGGGACGTACGAGCAGTACTTC. Translated, it gives CASSPGTGTYEQYF.

The rearrangement joins TRBV19 to TRBJ1-2; D possibly corresponds to TRBD1 (6 bases). V was clipped by 4 bases and J by 0 bases, with 18 bases between them. CDR1 is LNHDA, CDR2 SQIVND, per germline (reference sequence). The CDR3 spans 17 residues. CDR3 sequence reads: CASSTRQWTVANYGYTF. The CDR3 DNA reads as TGTGCCAGTAGTACCAGACAGTGGACAGTAGCTAACTATGGCTACACCTTC.

The sample holds one count of this clone. This chain connects TRBV27 to TRBJ2-1; TRBD1 matches 7 bases. Trimming removed 8 bases from V and 8 bases from J; junction bases left unmatched: 18. From germline, CDR1 is MNHEY and CDR2 SMNVEV (reference sequence). CDR3 length: 16 amino acids. The CDR3 DNA sequence: TGTGCCAGCGCCGTAACCGACAGGGCCCCGGGGTATGAGCAGTTCTTC. It yields the protein CASAVTDRAPGYEQFF.

The genes are TRBV7-3 and TRBJ1-5, with a possible D match to TRBD1 (5 bases). The length of the CDR3 is 13 residues. Germline CDR1 reads SGHTA; CDR2 reads FQGTGA. V shed 2 bases and J shed 7 bases, with 9 bases lying between them. DNA of the CDR3: TGTGCCAGCAGCTTAGGAAGGGGACAGCCCCAGCATTTT. Amino acid sequence: CASSLGRGQPQHF.

The gene calls are TRBV19 and TRBJ2-5, with 8 nucleotides matching TRBD1. TRBJ2-7 explains the end of the DNA better; the J call may be wrong. Per germline, CDR1 LNHDA and CDR2 SQIVND (reference sequence). The CDR3 spans 14 residues. CDR3 amino acids: CASSIPGQGHEQYF. CDR3 nucleotides: TGTGCCAGTAGTATCCCCGGACAGGGCCACGAGCAGTACTTC.

The rearrangement links TRBV29-1 to TRBJ2-1, with D perhaps TRBD2 (5 bases). Deletions cut 7 bases from V and 2 bases from J, with 15 bases between. This CDR3 has 14 residues. Germline CDR1 and CDR2: SQVTM and ANQGSEA. The CDR3 coding sequence is TGCAGCGCCACTGGCGGAGGAACCTACAATGAGCAGTTCTTC. It is translated as CSATGGGTYNEQFF.

J is TRBJ2-5 and V is TRBV7-3, with 10 bases matching TRBD1. The ends lost 1 base at V and 4 bases at J; junction bases unmatched: 18. Germline V CDR1 and CDR2: SGHTA, FQGTGA. The CDR3 runs 20 residues. The CDR3 loop is CASSLKLRDPDRGTGETQYF. The CDR3 nucleotides read TGTGCCAGCAGCTTAAAACTTAGGGACCCGGACAGGGGGACGGGAGAGACCCAGTACTTC.